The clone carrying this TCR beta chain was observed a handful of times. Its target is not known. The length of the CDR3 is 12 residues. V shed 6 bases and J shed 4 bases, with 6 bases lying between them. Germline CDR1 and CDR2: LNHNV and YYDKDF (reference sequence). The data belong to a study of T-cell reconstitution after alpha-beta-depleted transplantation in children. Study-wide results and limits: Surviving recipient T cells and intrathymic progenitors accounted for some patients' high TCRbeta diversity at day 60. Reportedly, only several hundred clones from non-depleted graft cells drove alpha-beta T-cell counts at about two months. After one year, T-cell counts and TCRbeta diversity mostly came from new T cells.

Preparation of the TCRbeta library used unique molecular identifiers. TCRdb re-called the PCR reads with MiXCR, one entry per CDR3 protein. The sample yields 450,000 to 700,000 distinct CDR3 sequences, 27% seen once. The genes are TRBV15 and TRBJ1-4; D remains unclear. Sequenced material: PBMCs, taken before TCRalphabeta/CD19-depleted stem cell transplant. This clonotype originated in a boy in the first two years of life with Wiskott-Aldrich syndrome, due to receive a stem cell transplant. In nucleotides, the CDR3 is TGTGCCACCAGGTCGATTAATGAAAAACTGTTTTTT. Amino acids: CATRSINEKLFF.